Below are 18 T cell receptor beta chains sequenced from a single sample in a study of monozygotic twins with inflammatory bowel disease (dated by TCRdb to between 2018 and 2020). Libraries came from 5' RACE. Data came from an Illumina HiSeq 2500. TCRdb reprocessed the reads, reporting each CDR3 protein sequence once and no DNA. The table for this sample shows approximately 400,000 distinct CDR3 sequences. Less than 2.5% of the sample rests with the top ten. Sequences were obtained from blood. The receptor source for this set is a human donor with ulcerative colitis or Crohn's disease, or a healthy co-twin of an affected twin (not recorded which).

V gene TRBV29-1 combines with J gene TRBJ1-2; checking the TCRdb D call of TRBD1 is not possible without DNA. In germline, CDR1 is SQVTM, CDR2 ANQGSEA. CDR3 length equals 15 residues. The chain's CDR3 is CSVETPGGGKSGYTF.

CDR3 region: CASSFEPGGGGEQFF. The chain employs TRBV27 and TRBJ2-1; TCRdb outputs TRBD1, but without DNA this stays unchecked. This CDR3 has 15 amino acids. The germline V gene encodes CDR1 MNHEY and CDR2 SMNVEV (reference sequence).

The V and J genes are TRBV7-2 and TRBJ2-7; TCRdb outputs TRBD1, but without DNA this stays unchecked. The CDR3 runs 14 residues. Per germline, CDR1 SGHTA and CDR2 FQGNSA. The CDR3: CASSLMGQNYEQYF. Filled out from reference TRBV7-2 and TRBJ2-7, the complete variable domain reads GAGVSQSPSNKVTEKGKDVELRCDPISGHTALYWYRQSLGQGLEFLIYFQGNSAPDKSGLPSDRFSAERTGGSVSTLTIQRTQQEDSAVYLCASSLMGQNYEQYFGPGTRLTVT.

The V call is TRBV12-3 or TRBV12-4, the J call TRBJ1-5; the D gene TCRdb calls, TRBD1, cannot be checked with no DNA. The CDR3 sequence is 15 residues long. The chain's CDR3 is CASSAQYPGNQPQHF.

V gene TRBV5-1 combines with J gene TRBJ2-3; the D call of TRBD1 rests on TCRdb alone, since no DNA is present to check it. There are 15 residues in the CDR3. Germline CDR1 is SGHRS and CDR2 is YFSETQ. CDR3 in amino acids: CASSAGTGHRDTQYF.

V gene TRBV2 combines with J gene TRBJ2-7; TCRdb's D call, TRBD2, is unchecked because there is no DNA. The germline V gene encodes CDR1 SNHLY and CDR2 FYNNEI. The CDR3 runs 14 residues. The CDR3 region is CASNPGLVTYEQYF.

The chain uses TRBV5-1 and TRBJ1-4; the TCRdb call, TRBD1, lacks DNA for checking. Germline loops: CDR1 SGHRS, CDR2 YFSETQ. The CDR3 contains 13 residues. The CDR3: CASSREQGEKLFF.

The chain links TRBV5-1 to TRBJ2-7. CDR3 size: 12 residues. Germline-derived CDR1 and CDR2 are SGHRS and YFSETQ. The CDR3 loop is CASSVSGYEQYF.

This chain connects TRBV9 to TRBJ2-7. The CDR3 sequence is 14 residues long. Germline V lookup: CDR1 SGDLS, CDR2 YYNGEE. The CDR3 sequence: CASSVTVTPYEQYF. The variable domain in full, completed from reference TRBV9 and TRBJ2-7, reads DSGVTQTPKHLITATGQRVTLRCSPRSGDLSVYWYQQSLDQGLQFLIQYYNGEERAKGNILERFSAQQFPDLHSELNLSSLELGDSALYFCASSVTVTPYEQYFGPGTRLTVT.

The rearrangement links TRBV6-2 or TRBV6-3 to TRBJ2-7; absent DNA, TCRdb's TRBD1 call cannot be checked. Germline V gene data show CDR1 as MNHEY and CDR2 as SVGEGT. This CDR3 is 17 amino acids long. CDR3 loop: CASSYGRAGAVSYEQYF.

The chain recombines TRBV24-1 with TRBJ1-2. This CDR3 has 13 amino acids. CDR1 is KGHDR, CDR2 SFDVKD, per germline. CDR3 sequence reads: CATSHTENYGYTF.

The rearrangement links TRBV20-1 to TRBJ1-2; TCRdb names TRBD1, which stays unverified in the absence of DNA. CDR3 length equals 11 residues. Germline V CDR1 and CDR2: DFQATT, SNEGSKA (reference sequence). The CDR3 protein is CNLGQGRDYTF.

The genes are TRBV3-1 and TRBJ2-6. The CDR3 is 15 amino acids. In germline, CDR1 is LGHDT, CDR2 YNNKEL (reference sequence). CDR3 residues: CASSQVDGGPNLLTF.

This rearrangement joins TRBV6-1 to TRBJ1-1. Germline-derived CDR1 and CDR2 are MNHNS and SASEGT. CDR3 length equals 13 residues. The chain's CDR3 is CASSINGAREAFF.

This chain links TRBV2 with TRBJ2-1; TCRdb reports TRBD2, a call that lacks DNA to check it against. This CDR3 contains 15 residues. Germline values: CDR1 SNHLY, CDR2 FYNNEI. This CDR3 reads CASNSPASGSDEQFF.

The chain uses TRBV7-9 and TRBJ2-1; TCRdb reports TRBD2, a call that lacks DNA to check it against. This CDR3 is built from 17 residues. Per the germline V gene, CDR1 is SEHNR and CDR2 is FQNEAQ (reference sequence). CDR3 sequence reads: CASSLEITGGPSNEQFF.

J is TRBJ2-7 and V is TRBV20-1; the D gene TCRdb calls, TRBD2, cannot be checked with no DNA. In germline, CDR1 is DFQATT, CDR2 SNEGSKA (reference sequence). The CDR3 consists of 16 residues. The CDR3 here is CSARAPGTSVPYEQYF.

The CDR3 loop reads CASSGPGTGGEKLFF. This rearrangement joins TRBV5-1 to TRBJ1-4; TCRdb picks TRBD1, but there is no DNA to check that call. The CDR3 totals 15 residues. Germline values: CDR1 SGHRS, CDR2 YFSETQ.